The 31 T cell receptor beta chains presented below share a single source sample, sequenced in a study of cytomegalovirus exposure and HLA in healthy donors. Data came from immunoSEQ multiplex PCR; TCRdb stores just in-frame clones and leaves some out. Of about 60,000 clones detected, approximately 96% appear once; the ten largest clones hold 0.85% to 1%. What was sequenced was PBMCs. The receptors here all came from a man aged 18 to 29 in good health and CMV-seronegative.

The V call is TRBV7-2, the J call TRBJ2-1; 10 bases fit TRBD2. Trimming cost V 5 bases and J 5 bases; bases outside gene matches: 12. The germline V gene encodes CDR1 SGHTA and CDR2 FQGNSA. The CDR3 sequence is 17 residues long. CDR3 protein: CASSGRTSGRGNNEQFF. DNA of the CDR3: TGTGCCAGCAGCGGGCGGACTAGCGGCAGAGGAAACAATGAGCAGTTCTTC. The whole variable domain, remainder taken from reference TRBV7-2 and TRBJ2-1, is GAGVSQSPSNKVTEKGKDVELRCDPISGHTALYWYRQSLGQGLEFLIYFQGNSAPDKSGLPSDRFSAERTGGSVSTLTIQRTQQEDSAVYLCASSGRTSGRGNNEQFFGPGTRLTVL.

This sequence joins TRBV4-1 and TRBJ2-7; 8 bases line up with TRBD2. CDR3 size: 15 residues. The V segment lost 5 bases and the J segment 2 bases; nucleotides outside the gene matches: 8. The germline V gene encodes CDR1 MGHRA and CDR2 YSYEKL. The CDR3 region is CASSTLAGKAYEQYF. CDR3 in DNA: TGCGCCAGCAGCACCTTAGCGGGGAAAGCCTACGAGCAGTACTTC.

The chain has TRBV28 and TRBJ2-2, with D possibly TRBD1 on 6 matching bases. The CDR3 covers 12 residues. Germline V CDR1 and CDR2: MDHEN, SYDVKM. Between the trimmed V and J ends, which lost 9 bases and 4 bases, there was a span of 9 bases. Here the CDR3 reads CASRGFTGELFF. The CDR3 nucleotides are TGTGCCAGTAGGGGGTTCACCGGGGAGCTGTTTTTT. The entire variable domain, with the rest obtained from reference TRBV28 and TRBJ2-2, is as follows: DVKVTQSSRYLVKRTGEKVFLECVQDMDHENMFWYRQDPGLGLRLIYFSYDVKMKEKGDIPEGYSVSREKKERFSLILESASTNQTSMYLCASRGFTGELFFGEGSRLTVL.

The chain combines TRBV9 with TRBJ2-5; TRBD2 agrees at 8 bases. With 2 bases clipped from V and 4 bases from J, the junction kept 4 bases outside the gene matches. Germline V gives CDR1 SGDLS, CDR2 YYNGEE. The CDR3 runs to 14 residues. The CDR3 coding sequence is TGTGCCAGCAGCGTTAGCGGGGAATTAGAGACCCAGTACTTC. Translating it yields CASSVSGELETQYF.

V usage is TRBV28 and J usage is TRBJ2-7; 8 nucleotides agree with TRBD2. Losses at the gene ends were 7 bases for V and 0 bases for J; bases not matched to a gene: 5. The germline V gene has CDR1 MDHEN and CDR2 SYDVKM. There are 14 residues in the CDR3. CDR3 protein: CASTAGTSSYEQYF. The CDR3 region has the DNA TGTGCCAGCACCGCCGGGACTAGCTCCTACGAGCAGTACTTC.

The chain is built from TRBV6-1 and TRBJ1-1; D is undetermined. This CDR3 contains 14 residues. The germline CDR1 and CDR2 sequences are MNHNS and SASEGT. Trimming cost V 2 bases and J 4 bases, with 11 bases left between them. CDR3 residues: CASSEYLTVTEAFF. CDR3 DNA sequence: TGTGCCAGCAGTGAATACCTAACTGTCACTGAAGCTTTCTTT.

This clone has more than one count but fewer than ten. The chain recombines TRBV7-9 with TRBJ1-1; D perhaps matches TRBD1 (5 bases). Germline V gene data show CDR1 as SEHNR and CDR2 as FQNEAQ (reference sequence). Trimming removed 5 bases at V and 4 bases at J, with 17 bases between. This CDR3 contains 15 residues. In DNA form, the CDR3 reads TGTGCCAGCAGCCCCGATGGGGCGGTGACCACTGAAGCTTTCTTT. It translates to CASSPDGAVTTEAFF.

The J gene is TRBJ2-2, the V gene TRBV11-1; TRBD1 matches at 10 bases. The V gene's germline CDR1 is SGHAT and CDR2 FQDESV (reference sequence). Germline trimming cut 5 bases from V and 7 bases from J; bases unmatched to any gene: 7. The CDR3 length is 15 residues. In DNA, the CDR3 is TGTGCCAGCAGCAAAGACAGGGGGCAGGACGGGGAGCTGTTTTTT. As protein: CASSKDRGQDGELFF.

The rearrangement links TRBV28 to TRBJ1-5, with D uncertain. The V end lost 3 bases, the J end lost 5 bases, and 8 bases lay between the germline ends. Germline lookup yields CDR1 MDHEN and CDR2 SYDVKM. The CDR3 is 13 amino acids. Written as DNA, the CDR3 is TGTGCCAGCAGTTTGTCGGGGTATCAGCCCCAGCATTTT. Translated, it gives CASSLSGYQPQHF.

In nucleotides, the CDR3 is TGCGCCAGCAGCTTGGGGACAGGGGTAACCTACGAGCAGTACTTC. It translates to CASSLGTGVTYEQYF. The chain recombines TRBV5-1 with TRBJ2-7; TRBD1 agrees at 9 bases. The germline V gene encodes CDR1 SGHRS and CDR2 YFSETQ. The CDR3 covers 15 residues. V shed 0 bases, J shed 2 bases, and the junction held 3 bases outside the gene matches.

This CDR3 reads CASSFSSDTQYF. The CDR3 region has the DNA TGTGCCAGCAGTTTCTCCTCAGATACGCAGTATTTT. The chain uses TRBV28 and TRBJ2-3; D is unresolved. The CDR3 has 12 amino acids. CDR1 and CDR2 from the germline V gene are MDHEN and SYDVKM. V was shortened by 3 bases and J by 4 bases, with 5 bases between the two germline ends.

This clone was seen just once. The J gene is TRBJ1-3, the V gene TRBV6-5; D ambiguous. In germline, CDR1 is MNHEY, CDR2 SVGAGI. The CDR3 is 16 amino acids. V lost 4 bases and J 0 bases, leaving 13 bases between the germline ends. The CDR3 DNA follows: TGTGCCAGCAGTTTTGTAAGCCCCAACTCTGGAAACACCATATATTTT. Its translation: CASSFVSPNSGNTIYF.

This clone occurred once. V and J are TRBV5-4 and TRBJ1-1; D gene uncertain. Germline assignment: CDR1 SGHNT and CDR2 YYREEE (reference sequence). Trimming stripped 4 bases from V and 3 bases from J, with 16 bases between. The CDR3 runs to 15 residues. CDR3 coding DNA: TGTGCCAGCAGCGTCCAAGGCCGCCGGGACACTGAAGCTTTCTTT. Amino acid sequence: CASSVQGRRDTEAFF.

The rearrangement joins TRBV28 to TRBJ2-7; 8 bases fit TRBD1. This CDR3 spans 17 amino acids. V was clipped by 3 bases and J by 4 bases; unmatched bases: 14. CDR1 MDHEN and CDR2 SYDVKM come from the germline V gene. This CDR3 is CASSFGNPRGRPYEQYF. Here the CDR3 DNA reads TGTGCCAGCAGTTTCGGGAACCCCAGGGGGCGCCCATACGAGCAGTACTTC.

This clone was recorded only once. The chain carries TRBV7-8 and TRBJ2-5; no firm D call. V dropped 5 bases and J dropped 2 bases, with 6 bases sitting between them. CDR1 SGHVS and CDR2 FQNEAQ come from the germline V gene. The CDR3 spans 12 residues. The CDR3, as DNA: TGTGCCAGCAGCCTTTTTCAAGAGACCCAGTACTTC. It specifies CASSLFQETQYF.

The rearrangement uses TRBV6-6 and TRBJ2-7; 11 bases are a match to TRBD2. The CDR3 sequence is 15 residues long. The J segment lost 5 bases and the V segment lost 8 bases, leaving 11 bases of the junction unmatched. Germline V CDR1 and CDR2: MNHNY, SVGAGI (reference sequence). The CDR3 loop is CASSRGTLAGDEQYF. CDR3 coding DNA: TGTGCCAGCTCGAGGGGAACACTAGCGGGAGACGAGCAGTACTTC.

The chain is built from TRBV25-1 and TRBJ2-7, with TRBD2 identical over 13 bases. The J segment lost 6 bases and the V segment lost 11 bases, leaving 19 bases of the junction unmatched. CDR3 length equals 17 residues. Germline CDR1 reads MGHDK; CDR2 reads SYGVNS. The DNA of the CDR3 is TGTGCCGGTGGACTAGCGGGAGTAGTCCCGGAGAGGGGCGAGCAGTACTTC. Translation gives CAGGLAGVVPERGEQYF.

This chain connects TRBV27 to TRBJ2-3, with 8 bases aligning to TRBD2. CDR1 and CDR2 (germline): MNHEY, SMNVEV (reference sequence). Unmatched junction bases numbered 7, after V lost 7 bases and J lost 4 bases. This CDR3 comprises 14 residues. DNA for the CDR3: TGTGCCAGCAAGTTTGTGCGGGAGGCAGATACGCAGTATTTT. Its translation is CASKFVREADTQYF.

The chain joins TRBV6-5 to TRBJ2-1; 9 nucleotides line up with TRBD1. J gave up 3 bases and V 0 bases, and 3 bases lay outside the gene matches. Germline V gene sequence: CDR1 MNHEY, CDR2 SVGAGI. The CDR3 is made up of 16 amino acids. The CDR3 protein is CASSYSGQGLYNEQFF. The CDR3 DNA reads TGTGCCAGCAGTTACTCCGGACAGGGGCTCTACAATGAGCAGTTCTTC.

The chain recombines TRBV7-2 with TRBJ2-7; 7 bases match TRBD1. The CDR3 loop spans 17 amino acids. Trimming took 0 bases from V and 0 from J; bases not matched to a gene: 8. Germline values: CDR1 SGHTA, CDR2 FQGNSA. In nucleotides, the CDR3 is TGTGCCAGCAGCTTAGCTGATGACAGGGTTGCCTCCTACGAGCAGTACTTC. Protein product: CASSLADDRVASYEQYF. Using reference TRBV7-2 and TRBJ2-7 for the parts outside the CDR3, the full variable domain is GAGVSQSPSNKVTEKGKDVELRCDPISGHTALYWYRQSLGQGLEFLIYFQGNSAPDKSGLPSDRFSAERTGGSVSTLTIQRTQQEDSAVYLCASSLADDRVASYEQYFGPGTRLTVT.

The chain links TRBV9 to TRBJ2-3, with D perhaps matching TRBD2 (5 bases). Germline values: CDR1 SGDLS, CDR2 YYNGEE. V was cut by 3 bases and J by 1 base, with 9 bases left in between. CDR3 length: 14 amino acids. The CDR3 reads CASSGGLGTDTQYF. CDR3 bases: TGTGCCAGCAGCGGAGGACTCGGCACAGATACGCAGTATTTT.

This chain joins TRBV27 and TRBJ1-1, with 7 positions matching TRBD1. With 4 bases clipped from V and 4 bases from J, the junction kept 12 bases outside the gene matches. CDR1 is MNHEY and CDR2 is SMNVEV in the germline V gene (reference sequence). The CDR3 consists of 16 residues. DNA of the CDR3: TGTGCCAGCAGTTCTTTAGGGGGCCTAGGTATCACTGAAGCTTTCTTT. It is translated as CASSSLGGLGITEAFF.

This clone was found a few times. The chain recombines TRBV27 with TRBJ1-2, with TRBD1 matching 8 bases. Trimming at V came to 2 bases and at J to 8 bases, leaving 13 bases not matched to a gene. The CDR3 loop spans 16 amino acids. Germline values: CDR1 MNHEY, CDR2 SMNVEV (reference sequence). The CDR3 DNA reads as TGTGCCAGCAGTTTAACAGCTCGGGGCAGGGGGCTCGGCTACACCTTC. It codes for CASSLTARGRGLGYTF.

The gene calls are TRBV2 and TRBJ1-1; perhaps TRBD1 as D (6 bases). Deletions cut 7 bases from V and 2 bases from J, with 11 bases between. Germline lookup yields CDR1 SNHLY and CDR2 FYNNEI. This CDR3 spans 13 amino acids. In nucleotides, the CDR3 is TGTGCCAGCATGGGCAGGGGCAACACTGAAGCTTTCTTT. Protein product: CASMGRGNTEAFF.

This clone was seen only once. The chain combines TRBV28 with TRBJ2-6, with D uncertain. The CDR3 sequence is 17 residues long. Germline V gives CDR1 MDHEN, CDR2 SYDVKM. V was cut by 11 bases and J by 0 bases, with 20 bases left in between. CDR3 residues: CALSPRPTSSGANVLTF. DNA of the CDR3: TGTGCCCTTTCCCCCAGGCCGACGAGCTCTGGGGCCAACGTCCTGACTTTC.

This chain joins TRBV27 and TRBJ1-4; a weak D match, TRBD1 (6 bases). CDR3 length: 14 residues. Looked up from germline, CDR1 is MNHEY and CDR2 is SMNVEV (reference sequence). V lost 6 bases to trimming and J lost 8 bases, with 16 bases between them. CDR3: CASSSGTTTEKLFF. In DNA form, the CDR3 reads TGTGCCAGCAGCTCCGGGACAACGACCGAAAAACTGTTTTTT.

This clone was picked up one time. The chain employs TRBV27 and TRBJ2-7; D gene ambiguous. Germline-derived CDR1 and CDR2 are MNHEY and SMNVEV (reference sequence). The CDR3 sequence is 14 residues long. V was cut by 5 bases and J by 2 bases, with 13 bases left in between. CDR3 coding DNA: TGTGCCAGCAGTCCCAGTACAAACACCTACGAGCAGTACTTC. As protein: CASSPSTNTYEQYF.

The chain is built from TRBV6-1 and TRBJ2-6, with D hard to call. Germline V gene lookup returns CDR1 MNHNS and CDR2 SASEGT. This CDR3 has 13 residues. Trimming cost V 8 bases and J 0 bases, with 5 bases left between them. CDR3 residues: CASEDSGANVLTF. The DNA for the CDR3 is TGTGCCAGCGAGGACTCTGGGGCCAACGTCCTGACTTTC.

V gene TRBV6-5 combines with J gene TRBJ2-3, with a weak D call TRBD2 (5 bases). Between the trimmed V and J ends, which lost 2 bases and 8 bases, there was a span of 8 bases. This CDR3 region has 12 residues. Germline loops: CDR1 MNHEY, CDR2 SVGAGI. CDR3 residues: CASSYGSLTQYF. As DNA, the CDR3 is TGTGCCAGCAGTTACGGGAGCCTTACGCAGTATTTT.

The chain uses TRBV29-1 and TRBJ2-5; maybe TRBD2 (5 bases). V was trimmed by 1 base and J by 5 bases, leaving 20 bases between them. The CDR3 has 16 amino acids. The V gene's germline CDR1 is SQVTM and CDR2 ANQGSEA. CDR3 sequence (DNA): TGCAGCGTTGAAGGAAACGAGGGCAGCCCCCTCGAGACCCAGTACTTC. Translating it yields CSVEGNEGSPLETQYF.

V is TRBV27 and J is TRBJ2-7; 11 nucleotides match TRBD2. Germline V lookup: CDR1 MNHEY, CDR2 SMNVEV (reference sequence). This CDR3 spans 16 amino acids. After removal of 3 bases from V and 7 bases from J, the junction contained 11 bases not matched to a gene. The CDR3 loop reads CASSFSIAGGPGEQYF. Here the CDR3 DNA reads TGTGCCAGCAGTTTCTCAATAGCGGGAGGGCCGGGGGAGCAGTACTTC.